This entry lists 2 T cell receptor beta chains sequenced from one sample in a study of shared clonotypes between healthy human individuals. Sequencing was performed with immunoSEQ multiplex PCR; in TCRdb, only in-frame clones are kept and a portion is missing. Of some 2.1 million clones listed, about 94% are singletons. Cells designated naive CD8 were CD45RO-negative and were positively selected for CCR7, with terminally differentiated effector memory CD45RA+ cells excluded. Sequenced input: naive CD8+ T cells sorted from blood. The receptors stem from a man younger than 30 in good health.

J is TRBJ1-3 and V is TRBV7-8; D is uncertain. Trimming took off 5 bases at V and 3 bases at J, with 11 bases between the two ends. CDR3 length equals 14 residues. From germline, CDR1 is SGHVS and CDR2 FQNEAQ. The CDR3 reads CASSEGWGGNTIYF. The CDR3 nucleotides read TGTGCCAGCAGCGAAGGTTGGGGTGGAAACACCATATATTTT.

The rearrangement uses TRBV4-3 and TRBJ1-6; no clear D. V was clipped by 1 base and J by 8 bases, with 15 bases between them. Germline-derived CDR1 and CDR2 are LGHNA and YSLEER. The CDR3 is 16 residues long. CDR3 nucleotides: TGCGCCAGCAGCCAAGTTGAAGGAGGCGGATATTCACCCCTCCACTTT. This sequence encodes CASSQVEGGGYSPLHF.